These 29 T cell receptor beta chains came from one sample sequenced in a study of blood T cell repertoires in COVID-19 (TCRdb year 2020). The library was generated by the immunoSEQ multiplex PCR assay. This is the immuneACCESS table as TCRdb keeps it, with only in-frame sequences that have V and J called. A part of the clones is gone; compared with another copy, unresolved V genes explain less than half, and the rest is unexplained. Here the sample has roughly 76,000 clones; 80% to 85% occur a single time. 30% to 40% of the sample is held by the ten biggest clonotypes. Sequencing was carried out using peripheral blood. These receptors all come from a woman between 70 and 85 years old with acute or convalescent COVID-19.

In DNA, the CDR3 is TGCAGTGCTAGTCCGCCTAGCGGCTACAATGAGCAGTTCTTC. Protein product: CSASPPSGYNEQFF. The gene calls are TRBV20-1 and TRBJ2-1, with 7 bases identical to TRBD2. This CDR3 has 14 residues. Germline assignment: CDR1 DFQATT and CDR2 SNEGSKA (reference sequence). V lost 3 bases to trimming and J lost 3 bases; unmatched junction nucleotides: 5.

This clone showed up just once. This rearrangement joins TRBV15 to TRBJ2-1; perhaps TRBD2 as D (6 bases). The CDR3 has 18 amino acids. CDR1 is LNHNV, CDR2 YYDKDF, per germline (reference sequence). V lost 1 base to trimming and J lost 0 bases, with 16 bases between them. DNA for the CDR3: TGTGCCACCAGCAGAGTCCAAGTTATCGGGAGCTCCTACAATGAGCAGTTCTTC. It encodes CATSRVQVIGSSYNEQFF.

The chain recombines TRBV6-1 with TRBJ1-2, with TRBD1 as a possible D gene (6 bases). V lost 1 base and J lost 1, with 10 bases in between. Per germline, CDR1 MNHNS and CDR2 SASEGT. The CDR3 spans 15 residues. CDR3 in DNA: TGTGCCAGCAGTGAAGTAGGGGGGGATAACTATGGCTACACCTTC. It codes for CASSEVGGDNYGYTF.

This sequence joins TRBV7-9 and TRBJ1-1; D remains unclear. The germline CDR1 and CDR2 sequences are SEHNR and FQNEAQ (reference sequence). V was clipped by 1 base and J by 7 bases, with 7 bases between them. This CDR3 spans 12 amino acids. CDR3 nucleotides: TGTGCCAGCAGCTTAGGACGGGATGAAGCTTTCTTT. This encodes CASSLGRDEAFF.

This chain joins TRBV18 and TRBJ1-4, with D possibly TRBD1 on 6 matching bases. This CDR3 comprises 15 residues. Per the germline V gene, CDR1 is KGHSH and CDR2 is LQKENI. Trimming took off 3 bases at V and 3 bases at J, with 11 bases between the two ends. The CDR3 region is CASSPRGRPNEKLFF. CDR3 sequence (DNA): TGTGCCAGCTCACCCAGGGGACGGCCTAATGAAAAACTGTTTTTT.

This rearrangement joins TRBV6-5 to TRBJ2-1; 9 bases fit TRBD1. Germline V gives CDR1 MNHEY, CDR2 SVGAGI. V lost 7 bases to trimming and J lost 6 bases; unmatched junction nucleotides: 10. This CDR3 spans 15 amino acids. The chain's CDR3 is CASKPNRGLGNEQFF. The CDR3 region has the DNA TGTGCCAGCAAGCCCAACAGGGGGCTAGGCAATGAGCAGTTCTTC.

This clone has just a few counts. This chain links TRBV9 with TRBJ2-2, with 7 bases identical to TRBD1. Germline lookup yields CDR1 SGDLS and CDR2 YYNGEE. This CDR3 has 18 residues. The trim removed 1 base at V and 0 bases at J, leaving 9 bases unmatched. The CDR3 protein is CASSVTAGQVTNTGELFF. CDR3 nucleotides: TGTGCCAGCAGCGTAACCGCCGGACAGGTGACGAACACCGGGGAGCTGTTTTTT. Supplemented by reference TRBV9 and TRBJ2-2, the full variable domain reads DSGVTQTPKHLITATGQRVTLRCSPRSGDLSVYWYQQSLDQGLQFLIQYYNGEERAKGNILERFSAQQFPDLHSELNLSSLELGDSALYFCASSVTAGQVTNTGELFFGEGSRLTVL.

The V gene is TRBV28, the J gene TRBJ1-1; possibly TRBD1 for D (5 bases). This CDR3 region has 14 residues. The V end was cut by 5 bases, the J end by 0 bases, with 10 bases between. The germline gives CDR1 MDHEN, CDR2 SYDVKM. Here the CDR3 reads CASSPQGLNTEAFF. For the CDR3, the DNA is TGTGCCAGCAGTCCTCAGGGTTTGAACACTGAAGCTTTCTTT.

This CDR3 reads CASSLERTGNTIYF. CDR3 coding DNA: TGTGCCAGCAGCTTAGAGCGTACGGGAAACACCATATATTTT. This chain joins TRBV11-2 and TRBJ1-3; no definite D call. This CDR3 has 14 amino acids. V was shortened by 0 bases and J by 4 bases, with 7 bases between the two germline ends. Per germline, CDR1 SGHAT and CDR2 FQNNGV.

The chain employs TRBV5-6 and TRBJ2-3, with 7 bases fitting TRBD2. The CDR3 totals 14 residues. Germline V gene lookup returns CDR1 SGHDT and CDR2 YYEEEE. The J segment lost 4 bases and the V segment lost 4 bases, leaving 6 bases of the junction unmatched. The CDR3 nucleotides are TGTGCCAGCAGCATCTTAGGGAGGGCAGATACGCAGTATTTT. Residues: CASSILGRADTQYF. Full variable domain (missing parts from reference TRBV5-6 and TRBJ2-3): DAGVTQSPTHLIKTRGQQVTLRCSPKSGHDTVSWYQQALGQGPQFIFQYYEEEERQRGNFPDRFSGHQFPNYSSELNVNALLLGDSALYLCASSILGRADTQYFGPGTRLTVL.

The chain links TRBV6-5 to TRBJ1-5; maybe TRBD1 (5 bases). Trimming took off 6 bases at V and 5 bases at J, with 14 bases between the two ends. CDR3 length: 14 amino acids. The germline gives CDR1 MNHEY, CDR2 SVGAGI. CDR3 in DNA: TGTGCCAGCAGCCCGTGGGGAGGGGATCAGCCCCAGCATTTT. It codes for CASSPWGGDQPQHF.

This clone was detected only once. The chain links TRBV3-1 (or the pseudogene TRBV3-2) to TRBJ2-3; TRBD1 is a possible D gene (6 bases). The V gene lost 4 bases and the J gene lost 2 bases, with 13 bases spanning the gap. The germline gives CDR1 LGHDT, CDR2 YNNKEL (reference sequence). CDR3 length: 15 residues. The CDR3: CASSPYRTDTDTQYF. The CDR3 DNA sequence: TGTGCCAGCAGCCCCTATAGGACAGACACAGATACGCAGTATTTT.

The V gene is TRBV30, the J gene TRBJ2-1; 9 bases line up with TRBD2. The CDR3 spans 13 residues. Germline CDR1 GTSNPN, CDR2 SVGIG (reference sequence). V trimming: 2 bases; J trimming: 13 bases; junction bases outside the gene matches: 9. The CDR3 is CAWSKGLAGFQFF. The DNA of the CDR3 is TGTGCCTGGAGTAAGGGACTAGCAGGCTTCCAGTTCTTC.

The rearrangement joins TRBV29-1 to TRBJ1-2, with D hard to call. Trimming cost V 4 bases and J 6 bases, with 12 bases left between them. Germline V gene data show CDR1 as SQVTM and CDR2 as ANQGSEA. The CDR3 runs 12 residues. The CDR3 is CSVVSVGDGYTF. The CDR3, as DNA: TGCAGCGTTGTTTCGGTCGGGGATGGCTACACCTTC.

The chain recombines TRBV6-1 with TRBJ2-2; 7 positions match TRBD1. The CDR3 is 15 residues long. Germline V lookup: CDR1 MNHNS, CDR2 SASEGT. V was clipped by 3 bases and J by 5 bases; unmatched bases: 6. CDR3 nucleotide sequence: TGTGCCAGCAGTGACGCAACAGGGGTAACCGGGGAGCTGTTTTTT. Translation gives CASSDATGVTGELFF.

The rearrangement joins TRBV5-1 to TRBJ2-3, with 12 nucleotides matching TRBD2. Germline CDR1 and CDR2: SGHRS and YFSETQ. The CDR3 loop spans 15 amino acids. Trimming took 2 bases from V and 5 from J; bases not matched to a gene: 3. The CDR3 DNA sequence: TGCGCCAGCAGCTTTCTAGCGGGAGGGGGAGATACGCAGTATTTT. Translation gives CASSFLAGGGDTQYF.

This clone was found once. The chain has TRBV6-5 and TRBJ1-1; D unclear. The germline V gene has CDR1 MNHEY and CDR2 SVGAGI. Trimming stripped 6 bases from V and 0 bases from J, with 14 bases between. The CDR3 is 15 amino acids. The CDR3 DNA reads TGTGCCAGCAGACGCGACGGGGTGATGAACACTGAAGCTTTCTTT. This encodes CASRRDGVMNTEAFF.

This clone was counted a single time. The chain recombines TRBV7-8 with TRBJ1-1; D remains ambiguous. In germline, CDR1 is SGHVS, CDR2 FQNEAQ. The CDR3 contains 16 residues. V lost 1 base, J lost 4 bases, and 16 bases lay in between. DNA for the CDR3: TGTGCCAGCAGCTTAGGAGGGAGTCCCTCGACCACTGAAGCTTTCTTT. Translating gives CASSLGGSPSTTEAFF.

This chain uses TRBV5-5 with TRBJ1-2; 8 nucleotides agree with TRBD1. Trimming at V came to 2 bases and at J to 8 bases, leaving 5 bases not matched to a gene. CDR1 and CDR2 from the germline V gene are SGHKS and YYEKEE (reference sequence). CDR3 length: 13 residues. The CDR3 region is CASSFQGAGGYTF. The CDR3 coding sequence is TGTGCCAGCAGCTTCCAGGGGGCTGGGGGCTACACCTTC.

The chain has TRBV28 and TRBJ2-7; 8 bases are a match to TRBD1. The CDR3 covers 15 residues. The junction had 6 bases not matched to a gene; V was cut back by 5 bases and J by 0 bases. Germline values: CDR1 MDHEN, CDR2 SYDVKM. The CDR3 region has the DNA TGTGCCAGCAGTCCCCACACAGGGGGCTCCTACGAGCAGTACTTC. Translated: CASSPHTGGSYEQYF.

This clone has only one observation. The V call is TRBV4-2, the J call TRBJ2-1, with D possibly matching TRBD1 (6 bases). The CDR3 sequence is 13 residues long. Germline loops: CDR1 LGHNA, CDR2 YNFKEQ. Trimming left V 0 bases short and J 16 bases short, with 16 bases between. Here the CDR3 DNA reads TGTGCCAGCAGCCAAGAGAACCGGGACATGCGTTTCTTC. It yields the protein CASSQENRDMRFF.

The V gene is TRBV19, the J gene TRBJ1-4, with 10 bases lining up with TRBD1. The CDR3 extends over 17 amino acids. The germline V gene has CDR1 LNHDA and CDR2 SQIVND (reference sequence). The J segment lost 7 bases and the V segment lost 4 bases, leaving 12 bases of the junction unmatched. The CDR3 sequence is CASSTSGQGIVSEKLFF. The CDR3 nucleotides are TGTGCCAGTAGTACGTCGGGACAGGGGATCGTCAGTGAAAAACTGTTTTTT.

The chain employs TRBV6-1 and TRBJ2-2; the match to TRBD2 covers 10 bases. V gave up 3 bases and J gave up 5 bases; unmatched junction bases: 6. Germline values: CDR1 MNHNS, CDR2 SASEGT. The CDR3 is 16 amino acids. CDR3 nucleotide sequence: TGTGCCAGCAGTGACCTAGCGGGAGTTTGGACCGGGGAGCTGTTTTTT. This encodes CASSDLAGVWTGELFF.

J is TRBJ2-7 and V is TRBV5-5; 14 bases map to TRBD2. The CDR3 runs 15 residues. The V and J ends lost 4 bases and 4 bases, in that order; junction bases with no gene match: 4. Germline-derived CDR1 and CDR2 are SGHKS and YYEKEE (reference sequence). CDR3 sequence (DNA): TGTGCCAGCAGCCTGGGACTAGCGGGAGTTTACGAGCAGTACTTC. Its translation is CASSLGLAGVYEQYF. Full variable domain (remainder filled in from reference TRBV5-5 and TRBJ2-7): DAGVTQSPTHLIKTRGQQVTLRCSPISGHKSVSWYQQVLGQGPQFIFQYYEKEERGRGNFPDRFSARQFPNYSSELNVNALLLGDSALYLCASSLGLAGVYEQYFGPGTRLTVT.

V and J are TRBV19 and TRBJ1-4, with 7 nucleotides matching TRBD1. The germline CDR1 and CDR2 sequences are LNHDA and SQIVND (reference sequence). This CDR3 region has 14 residues. V lost 8 bases to trimming and J lost 6 bases; unmatched junction nucleotides: 9. The CDR3 protein is CASSTGTPYEKLFF. In nucleotides, the CDR3 is TGTGCCAGTTCGACAGGGACACCGTATGAAAAACTGTTTTTT.

V usage is TRBV5-1 and J usage is TRBJ2-7, with TRBD2 as a possible D gene (6 bases). Per the germline V gene, CDR1 is SGHRS and CDR2 is YFSETQ. CDR3 size: 15 residues. With 0 bases removed from V and 1 base from J, the gap between germline ends came to 11 bases. CDR3 nucleotide sequence: TGCGCCAGCAGCTTGGGCGGGGTCGGTTCCTACGAGCAGTACTTC. Translation gives CASSLGGVGSYEQYF.

The J gene is TRBJ1-4, the V gene TRBV2; 7 bases are a match to TRBD1. Germline V lookup: CDR1 SNHLY, CDR2 FYNNEI. V was pared by 5 bases and J by 8 bases, with 11 bases of the junction left unmatched. The CDR3 is made up of 15 amino acids. The CDR3 is CASSQRQGWTEKLFF. As DNA, the CDR3 is TGTGCCAGCAGTCAGAGACAGGGATGGACCGAAAAACTGTTTTTT.

The chain recombines TRBV3-1 (or the pseudogene TRBV3-2) with TRBJ2-1, with a tentative D call TRBD1 (6 bases). Looked up from germline, CDR1 is LGHDT and CDR2 is YNNKEL (reference sequence). V lost 2 bases and J 3 bases, leaving 11 bases between the germline ends. The CDR3 is 15 amino acids. The DNA of the CDR3 is TGTGCCAGCAGCCAAAGGTGGGACATCTACAATGAGCAGTTCTTC. Its translation: CASSQRWDIYNEQFF.

This clone was counted a single time. The gene calls are TRBV3-1 (or the pseudogene TRBV3-2) and TRBJ1-5; 8 nucleotides agree with TRBD1. V shed 6 bases, J shed 6 bases, and the junction held 7 bases outside the gene matches. This CDR3 is 14 amino acids long. The V gene's germline CDR1 is LGHDT and CDR2 YNNKEL (reference sequence). CDR3 sequence reads: CASSQGARGQPQHF. The CDR3, as DNA: TGTGCCAGCAGTCAGGGGGCGCGCGGTCAGCCCCAGCATTTT.